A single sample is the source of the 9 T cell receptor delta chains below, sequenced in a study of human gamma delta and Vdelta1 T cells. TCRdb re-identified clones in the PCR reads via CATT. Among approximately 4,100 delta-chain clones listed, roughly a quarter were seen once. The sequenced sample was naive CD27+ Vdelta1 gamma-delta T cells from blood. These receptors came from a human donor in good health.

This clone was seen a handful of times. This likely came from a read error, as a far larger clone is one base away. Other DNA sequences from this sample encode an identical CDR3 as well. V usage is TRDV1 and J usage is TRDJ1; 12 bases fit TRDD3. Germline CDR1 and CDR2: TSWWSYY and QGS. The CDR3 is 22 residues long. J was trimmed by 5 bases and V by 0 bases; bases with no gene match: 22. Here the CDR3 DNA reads TGTGCTCTTGGGGAACTGTTGCTCCGTGGATACTGGGGGATACCTTCCACTGATAAACTCATCTTT. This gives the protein CALGELLLRGYWGIPSTDKLIF.

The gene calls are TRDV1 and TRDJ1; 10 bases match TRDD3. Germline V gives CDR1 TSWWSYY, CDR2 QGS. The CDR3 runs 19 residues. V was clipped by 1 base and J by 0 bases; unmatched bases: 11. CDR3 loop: CALGERELGDPLYTDKLIF. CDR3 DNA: TGTGCTCTTGGGGAACGGGAACTGGGGGATCCCCTTTACACCGATAAACTCATCTTT.

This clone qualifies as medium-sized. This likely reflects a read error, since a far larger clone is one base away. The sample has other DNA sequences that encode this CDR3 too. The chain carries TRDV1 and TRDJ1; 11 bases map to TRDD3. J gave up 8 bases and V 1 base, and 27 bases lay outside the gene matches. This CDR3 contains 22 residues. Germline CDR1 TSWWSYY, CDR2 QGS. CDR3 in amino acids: CALGEPYVWGIRGWQNNNKLIF. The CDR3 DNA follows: TGTGCTCTTGGGGAACCCTACGTATGGGGGATACGCGGCTGGCAAAACAACAACAAACTCATCTTT.

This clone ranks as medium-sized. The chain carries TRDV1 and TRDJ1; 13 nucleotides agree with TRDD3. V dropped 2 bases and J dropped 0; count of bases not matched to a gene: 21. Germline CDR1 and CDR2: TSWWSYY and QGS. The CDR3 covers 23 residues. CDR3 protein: CALGERPRPNWGIRGMYTDKLIF. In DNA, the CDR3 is TGTGCTCTTGGGGAAAGGCCCCGCCCCAACTGGGGGATACGGGGGATGTACACCGATAAACTCATCTTT.

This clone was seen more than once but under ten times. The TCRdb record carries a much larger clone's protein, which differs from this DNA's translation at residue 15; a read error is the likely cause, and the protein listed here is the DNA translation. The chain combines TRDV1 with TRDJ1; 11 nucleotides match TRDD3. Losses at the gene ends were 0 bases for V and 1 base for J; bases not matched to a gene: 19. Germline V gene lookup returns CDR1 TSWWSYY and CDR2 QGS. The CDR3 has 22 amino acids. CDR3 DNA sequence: TGTGCTCTTGGGGAACTGTTGCTCCGTGGATACTGGGGGATAGCTTCCACCGATAAACTCATCTTT. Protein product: CALGELLLRGYWGIASTDKLIF.

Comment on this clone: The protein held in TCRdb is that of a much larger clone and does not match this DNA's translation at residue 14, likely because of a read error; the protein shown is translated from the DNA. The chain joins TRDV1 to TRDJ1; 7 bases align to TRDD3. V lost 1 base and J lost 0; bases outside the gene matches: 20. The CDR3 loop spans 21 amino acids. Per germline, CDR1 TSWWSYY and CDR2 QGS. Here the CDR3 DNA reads TGTGCTCTTGGGGAACCCGCCTTTCCGATACTGGGGATGAGGCACACCGATAAACTCATCTTT. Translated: CALGEPAFPILGMRHTDKLIF.

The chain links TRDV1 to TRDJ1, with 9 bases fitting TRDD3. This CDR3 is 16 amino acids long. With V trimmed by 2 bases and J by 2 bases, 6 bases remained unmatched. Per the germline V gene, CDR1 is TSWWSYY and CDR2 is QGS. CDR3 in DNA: TGTGCTCTTGGGGAAGGCTGGGGGATGGATACCGATAAACTCATCTTT. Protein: CALGEGWGMDTDKLIF.

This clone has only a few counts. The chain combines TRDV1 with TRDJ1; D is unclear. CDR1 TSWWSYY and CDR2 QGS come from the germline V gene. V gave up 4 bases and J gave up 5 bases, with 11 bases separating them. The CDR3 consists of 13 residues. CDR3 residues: CALGADVDDKLIF. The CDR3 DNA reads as TGTGCTCTTGGGGCCGATGTAGATGATAAACTCATCTTT.

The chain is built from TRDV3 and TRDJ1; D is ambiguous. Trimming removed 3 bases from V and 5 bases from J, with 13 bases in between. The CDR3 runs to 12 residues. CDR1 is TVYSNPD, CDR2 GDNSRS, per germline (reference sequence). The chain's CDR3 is CALPILTDKLIF. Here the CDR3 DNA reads TGTGCCTTGCCAATACTGACGGATAAACTCATCTTT.